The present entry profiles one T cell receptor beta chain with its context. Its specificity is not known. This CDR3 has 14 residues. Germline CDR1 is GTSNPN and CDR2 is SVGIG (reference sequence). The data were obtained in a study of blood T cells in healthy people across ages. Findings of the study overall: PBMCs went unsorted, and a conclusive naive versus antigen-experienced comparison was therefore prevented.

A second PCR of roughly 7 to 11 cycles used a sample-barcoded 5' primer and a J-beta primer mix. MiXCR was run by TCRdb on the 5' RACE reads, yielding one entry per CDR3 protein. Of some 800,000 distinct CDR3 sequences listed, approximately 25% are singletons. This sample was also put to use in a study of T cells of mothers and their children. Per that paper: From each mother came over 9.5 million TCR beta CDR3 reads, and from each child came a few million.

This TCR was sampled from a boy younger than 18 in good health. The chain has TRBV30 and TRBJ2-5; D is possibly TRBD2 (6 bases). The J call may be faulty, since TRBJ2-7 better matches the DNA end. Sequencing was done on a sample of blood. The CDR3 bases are TGTGCCTGGATCCCAACGCGCGGGGTCTACGAGCAGTACTTC. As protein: CAWIPTRGVYEQYF.